Following are 28 T cell receptor beta chains from one sample sequenced in a study of T cells in Graves' hyperthyroidism and ophthalmopathy. Amplification of TCR beta CDR3 regions was performed using RNA transcripts as template. TCR CDR3 regions were first amplified by RT-PCR with HTBI primers. TCRdb itself ran the multiplex PCR reads through MiXCR, one entry per CDR3 protein. Among 350,000 to 400,000 distinct CDR3 sequences listed, about 20% were seen once. The sequenced sample was blood. The receptors shown here come from a young woman with Graves' hyperthyroidism.

This clonotype was counted many times. The chain combines TRBV28 with TRBJ2-7, with 7 nucleotides matching TRBD2. V gave up 3 bases and J gave up 9 bases; unmatched junction bases: 5. Germline loops: CDR1 MDHEN, CDR2 SYDVKM. The CDR3 consists of 12 residues. CDR3 protein: CASSLEGGVQYF. The CDR3 nucleotides are TGTGCCAGCAGTTTGGAGGGAGGGGTGCAGTACTTC.

This clonotype occurred a few times. Because the CDR3 is missing its conserved closing phenylalanine or tryptophan, this is likely a read error. This chain connects TRBV30 to TRBJ1-1; D unclear. V was trimmed by 2 bases and J by 1 base, leaving 2 bases between them. The CDR3 is made up of 11 amino acids. CDR1 and CDR2 (germline): GTSNPN, SVGIG (reference sequence). Here the CDR3 DNA reads TGTGCCTGGAGTACGAACACTGAAGCTTTCTCT. Protein sequence: CAWSTNTEAFS.

In its sample, this clonotype was seen a few times. The V gene is TRBV20-1, the J gene TRBJ2-4; TRBD2 might be the D (5 bases). Germline assignment: CDR1 DFQATT and CDR2 SNEGSKA (reference sequence). Trimming removed 4 bases from V and 9 bases from J, with 13 bases in between. This CDR3 is 12 amino acids long. The CDR3 region is CSAKGEGGIQYF. The CDR3 nucleotides are TGCAGTGCTAAGGGAGAGGGTGGCATTCAGTACTTC.

In this sample, this clonotype turned up many times. The chain combines TRBV6-2 or TRBV6-3 with TRBJ1-1, with D possibly being TRBD1 (6 bases). CDR1 is MNHEY and CDR2 is SVGEGT in the germline V gene. The CDR3 sequence is 15 residues long. The V and J ends lost 4 bases and 5 bases respectively, with 17 bases between them. The CDR3 loop is CASSSYRGARTEAFF. In DNA, the CDR3 is TGTGCCAGCAGTTCGTATCGGGGGGCGCGGACTGAAGCTTTCTTT.

This clonotype was seen ten or more times. The chain joins TRBV7-8 to TRBJ1-5; D unclear. V gave up 0 bases and J gave up 0 bases, with 12 bases separating them. This CDR3 comprises 17 residues. Germline V gene data show CDR1 as SGHVS and CDR2 as FQNEAQ. CDR3 region: CASSLASTYYSNQPQHF. In nucleotides, the CDR3 is TGTGCCAGCAGCTTAGCCTCCACCTACTATAGCAATCAGCCCCAGCATTTT.

There are many counts of this clonotype. This chain joins TRBV2 and TRBJ1-5; a possible D gene is TRBD1 (5 bases). The CDR3 sequence is 18 residues long. Trimming cost V 0 bases and J 11 bases, with 26 bases left between them. Germline CDR1 is SNHLY and CDR2 is FYNNEI. CDR3 residues: CASSEARRDRFRPGAQHF. Here the CDR3 DNA reads TGTGCCAGCAGTGAAGCGCGAAGGGACCGCTTCAGACCCGGGGCCCAGCATTTT.

This clonotype was observed at least ten times. The chain is built from TRBV29-1 and TRBJ1-1; D perhaps matches TRBD1 (5 bases). This CDR3 is 14 amino acids long. CDR1 is SQVTM and CDR2 is ANQGSEA in the germline V gene. V lost 7 bases and J lost 3, with 18 bases in between. The CDR3 DNA sequence: TGCAGCGGAGCAGGGAGTGGGGGTTACACTGAAGCTTTCTTT. Protein product: CSGAGSGGYTEAFF.

Only a few counts were recorded for this clonotype. The V call is TRBV5-1, the J call TRBJ1-1, with 7 bases lining up with TRBD1. CDR3 size: 15 residues. Germline V lookup: CDR1 SGHRS, CDR2 YFSETQ. The J segment lost 11 bases and the V segment lost 4 bases, leaving 17 bases of the junction unmatched. CDR3 sequence (DNA): TGCGCCAGCAGCCCCAGAGCCGAGGGGGCGAAATTCGCTTTCTTT. Its protein is CASSPRAEGAKFAFF.

This sequence joins TRBV2 and TRBJ2-7; 8 bases are a match to TRBD2. Germline CDR1 is SNHLY and CDR2 is FYNNEI. The CDR3 extends over 14 amino acids. V trimming: 5 bases; J trimming: 3 bases; junction bases outside the gene matches: 6. CDR3 sequence reads: CASSHGTSFYEQYF. The CDR3 coding sequence is TGTGCCAGCAGTCACGGGACTAGTTTCTACGAGCAGTACTTC.

This chain connects TRBV18 to TRBJ2-2, with D perhaps TRBD1 or TRBD2 (5 bases each). The germline gives CDR1 KGHSH, CDR2 LQKENI. The germline V and J ends were trimmed by 4 bases and 2 bases, with 14 bases remaining between them. The CDR3 consists of 16 residues. CDR3 in amino acids: CASSRDRRGNTGELFF. CDR3 nucleotides: TGTGCCAGCTCACGGGACCGCCGAGGTAACACCGGGGAGCTGTTTTTT.

This clonotype came up many times. The CDR3 DNA sequence: TGTGCCATCCTGACAGGGGGCTCAGAGACCCAGTACTTC. It encodes CAILTGGSETQYF. The gene calls are TRBV6-1 and TRBJ2-5, with TRBD1 identical over 10 bases. The CDR3 has 13 amino acids. Germline lookup yields CDR1 MNHNS and CDR2 SASEGT. The trim removed 10 bases at V and 4 bases at J, leaving 6 bases unmatched.

V gene TRBV15 combines with J gene TRBJ2-7, with TRBD1 matching 10 bases. Germline CDR1 is LNHNV and CDR2 is YYDKDF (reference sequence). CDR3 length: 15 amino acids. V trimming: 4 bases; J trimming: 5 bases; junction bases outside the gene matches: 8. CDR3 residues: CATSKVDRGFHEQYF. For the CDR3, the DNA is TGTGCCACCAGCAAGGTGGACAGGGGGTTCCACGAGCAGTACTTC.

This clonotype was seen repeatedly, ten times or more. The V gene is TRBV6-5, the J gene TRBJ1-1, with D perhaps TRBD1 (6 bases). CDR1 is MNHEY, CDR2 SVGAGI, per germline. The CDR3 runs 14 residues. The germline V and J ends were trimmed by 4 bases and 5 bases, with 14 bases remaining between them. The CDR3 protein is CASSSLRGATEAFF. The CDR3 coding sequence is TGTGCCAGCAGTTCCCTCAGGGGCGCGACTGAAGCTTTCTTT.

This chain links TRBV6-5 with TRBJ2-5; D assignment may be TRBD1 or TRBD2 (5 bases each). The germline V gene encodes CDR1 MNHEY and CDR2 SVGAGI. The ends were cut back, 0 bases at V and 1 base at J, with 12 bases in the middle. This CDR3 has 16 amino acids. CDR3 loop: CASSYSQGRVQETQYF. The CDR3 bases are TGTGCCAGCAGTTACTCCCAGGGACGGGTCCAAGAGACCCAGTACTTC.

This clonotype was recorded many times. The rearrangement joins TRBV6-5 to TRBJ1-5; TRBD1 matches at 9 bases. Per the germline V gene, CDR1 is MNHEY and CDR2 is SVGAGI. Trimming cost V 10 bases and J 2 bases; bases outside gene matches: 12. The CDR3 has 16 residues. As DNA, the CDR3 is TGTGCCACCGGGGGGGAGGACAGGGGAGGCAATCAGCCCCAGCATTTT. This sequence encodes CATGGEDRGGNQPQHF.

This clonotype was seen at least ten times. The rearrangement links TRBV20-1 to TRBJ1-3, with a weak D call TRBD1 (6 bases). Deletions cut 1 base from V and 3 bases from J, with 13 bases between. In germline, CDR1 is DFQATT, CDR2 SNEGSKA (reference sequence). There are 15 residues in the CDR3. DNA of the CDR3: TGCAGTGCTAGAGCGGCAGGGGAAGGTGGAAACACCATATATTTT. It translates to CSARAAGEGGNTIYF.

The rearrangement uses TRBV30 and TRBJ2-3; 9 bases line up with TRBD2. CDR1 GTSNPN and CDR2 SVGIG come from the germline V gene (reference sequence). V lost 3 bases and J lost 4; bases outside the gene matches: 5. The CDR3 length is 14 residues. The CDR3 coding sequence is TGTGCCTGGAGCCTCCTAGCGGGGCCAGATACGCAGTATTTT. The encoded protein is CAWSLLAGPDTQYF.

At least ten counts were recorded for this clonotype. The chain has TRBV19 and TRBJ1-5, with 9 positions matching TRBD1. CDR1 and CDR2 from the germline V gene are LNHDA and SQIVND (reference sequence). This CDR3 is built from 14 residues. J was trimmed by 4 bases and V by 6 bases; bases with no gene match: 4. CDR3 in DNA: TGTGCCAGTAGAGACAGGGGGGATAATCAGCCCCAGCATTTT. Protein product: CASRDRGDNQPQHF.

This clonotype was seen at least ten times. J is TRBJ1-1 and V is TRBV27; no clear D. The CDR3 contains 14 residues. The V end was cut by 1 base, the J end by 4 bases, with 10 bases between. CDR1 is MNHEY, CDR2 SMNVEV, per germline (reference sequence). As DNA, the CDR3 is TGTGCCAGCAGTTTATTAGTGGTGGGCACTGAAGCTTTCTTT. Its protein is CASSLLVVGTEAFF.

In this sample, this clonotype turned up many times. The chain couples TRBV19 to TRBJ2-2; weak D call: TRBD2 (5 bases). Looked up from germline, CDR1 is LNHDA and CDR2 is SQIVND (reference sequence). Trimming stripped 8 bases from V and 3 bases from J, with 13 bases between. There are 14 residues in the CDR3. CDR3 bases: TGTGCCAGTGTCGAGGGAACCTACACCGGGGAGCTGTTTTTT. Encoded protein: CASVEGTYTGELFF.

This chain connects TRBV11-2 to TRBJ2-2, with TRBD1 identical over 12 bases. Germline V gene sequence: CDR1 SGHAT, CDR2 FQNNGV. Germline trimming cut 5 bases from V and 9 bases from J; bases unmatched to any gene: 7. The CDR3 consists of 15 residues. CDR3: CASSGPGTGGRELFF. The CDR3 DNA is TGTGCCAGCAGCGGACCCGGGACAGGGGGCCGGGAGCTGTTTTTT.

This clonotype was counted only a few times. The rearrangement joins TRBV27 to TRBJ1-5, with TRBD1 as a possible D gene (6 bases). This CDR3 has 13 residues. The germline V gene encodes CDR1 MNHEY and CDR2 SMNVEV (reference sequence). Trimming shortened V by 3 bases and J by 7 bases, and 10 bases separated the two germline ends. The CDR3 DNA follows: TGTGCCAGCAGTTTGCAGGGGTGGCAGCCCCAGCATTTT. This gives the protein CASSLQGWQPQHF.

This chain links TRBV7-9 with TRBJ2-2, with D possibly being TRBD1 (5 bases). V was shortened by 3 bases and J by 6 bases, with 14 bases between the two germline ends. Germline lookup yields CDR1 SEHNR and CDR2 FQNEAQ (reference sequence). There are 15 residues in the CDR3. This CDR3 reads CASSFPAGYSGELFF. For the CDR3, the DNA is TGTGCCAGCAGCTTCCCGGCAGGGTATTCCGGGGAGCTGTTTTTT.

The gene calls are TRBV11-2 and TRBJ2-4, with 15 nucleotides matching TRBD2. The CDR3 loop spans 20 amino acids. The germline CDR1 and CDR2 sequences are SGHAT and FQNNGV. The junction had 12 bases not matched to a gene; V was cut back by 3 bases and J by 3 bases. As DNA, the CDR3 is TGTGCCAGCAGCTTCAGATTTGGACTAGCGGGGGGGGTCCGCAAAAACATTCAGTACTTC. It yields the protein CASSFRFGLAGGVRKNIQYF.

This clonotype was seen many times. The CDR3 DNA reads as TGTGCCGGGAATGGGCGACCGTATGGCTACACCTTC. Residues: CAGNGRPYGYTF. The gene calls are TRBV6-1 and TRBJ1-2, with D hard to call. Per germline, CDR1 MNHNS and CDR2 SASEGT. This CDR3 contains 12 residues. Trimming cost V 11 bases and J 5 bases, with 15 bases left between them.

This clonotype was found many times. CDR3 bases: TGTGCCAGCAGACCGGGACTCACTACGGGTGGGGAGCTGTTTTTT. Translating it yields CASRPGLTTGGELFF. The rearrangement joins TRBV28 to TRBJ2-2; maybe TRBD2 (6 bases). Germline V CDR1 and CDR2: MDHEN, SYDVKM. This CDR3 region has 15 residues. The ends were cut back, 6 bases at V and 8 bases at J, with 19 bases in the middle.

This clonotype has at least ten counts. V and J are TRBV7-3 and TRBJ2-6; 10 bases agree with TRBD1. J gave up 1 base and V 5 bases, and 8 bases lay outside the gene matches. Germline values: CDR1 SGHTA, CDR2 FQGTGA. The CDR3 loop spans 18 amino acids. The CDR3 protein is CASSPLGQGVSGANVLTF. In DNA, the CDR3 is TGTGCCAGCAGCCCACTAGGACAGGGGGTGTCTGGGGCCAACGTCCTGACTTTC.

Remarks on this clonotype: Sequence at one end of the junction differs from germline and may be a read error. The J gene is TRBJ2-4, the V gene TRBV5-1; 7 nucleotides match TRBD1. Germline assignment: CDR1 SGHRS and CDR2 YFSETQ. The CDR3 is 14 amino acids. As DNA, the CDR3 is TGCGCCAGCAGCTCCGGGACAGCCGGAAACATTAAGTACTTC. This gives the protein CASSSGTAGNIKYF. The whole variable domain, remainder taken from reference TRBV5-1 and TRBJ2-4, is KAGVTQTPRYLIKTRGQQVTLSCSPISGHRSVSWYQQTPGQGLQFLFEYFSETQRNKGNFPGRFSGRQFSNSRSEMNVSTLELGDSALYLCASSSGTAGNIKYFGAGTRLSVL.